This section outlines one T cell receptor beta chain sequence together with its context. Antigen: not known. These data belong to a study of cytomegalovirus exposure and HLA in healthy donors. About the study: An earlier analysis found fewer than 140 million unique TCR beta sequences from about 190 million T cells.

CDR1 and CDR2 (germline): LNHDA, SQIVND (reference sequence). Deletions cut 3 bases from V and 3 bases from J, with 12 bases between. CDR3 size: 15 residues. Regarding the study as a whole: Certain indistinguishable V segments, among them TRBV6-2 and TRBV6-3, were excluded.

The PCR employed 60 Vbeta primers together with 13 Jbeta primers. Here immunoSEQ multiplex PCR was the method, and the copy in TCRdb shows in-frame clones only, minus some. The table shows about 130,000 clones, with around 77% occurring only once. The sequence derives from a male donor in good health and CMV-seropositive. The chain joins TRBV19 to TRBJ1-3, with no clear D. Sequences were obtained from PBMCs. The CDR3, as DNA: TGTGCCAGTAGTATCAGCGGGGAGAATGGAAACACCATATATTTT. This encodes CASSISGENGNTIYF.